This TCR beta chain derives from a study of blood T cell repertoires in COVID-19. Overall study: Sites across the United States, Italy and Spain contributed samples from acute and convalescent COVID-19. Sources were T cells, B-cell-depleted T cells, or PBMCs; the material itself was cDNA or gDNA.

CDR3 length: 15 amino acids. In germline, CDR1 is SNHLY, CDR2 FYNNEI. V was pared by 7 bases and J by 6 bases, with 12 bases of the junction left unmatched. The table came from immunoSEQ multiplex PCR; TCRdb's copy has only in-frame clones and leaves some out. The sample shows roughly 25,000 clones, 94% of them seen only once. This receptor was identified in a woman aged 45 to 65 with active COVID-19. V is TRBV2 and J is TRBJ1-5, with 7 bases matching TRBD1. Sequences were obtained from peripheral blood. CDR3 bases: TGTGCCAGCAACTTCGACAGGGTACTCGGTCAGCCCCAGCATTTT. Protein product: CASNFDRVLGQPQHF.